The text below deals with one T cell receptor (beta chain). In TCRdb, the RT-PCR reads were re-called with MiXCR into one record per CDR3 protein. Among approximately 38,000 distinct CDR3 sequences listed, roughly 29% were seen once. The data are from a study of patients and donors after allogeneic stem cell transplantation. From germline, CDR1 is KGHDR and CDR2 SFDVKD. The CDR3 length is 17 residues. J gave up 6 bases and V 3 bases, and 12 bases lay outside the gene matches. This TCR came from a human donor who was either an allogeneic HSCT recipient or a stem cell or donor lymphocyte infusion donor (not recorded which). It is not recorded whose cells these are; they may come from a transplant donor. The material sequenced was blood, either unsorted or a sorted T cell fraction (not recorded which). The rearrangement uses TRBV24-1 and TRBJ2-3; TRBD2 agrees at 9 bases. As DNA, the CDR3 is TGTGCCACCAGTGATAAGGCGATAGCGGGAGAATACGATACGCAGTATTTT. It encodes CATSDKAIAGEYDTQYF.